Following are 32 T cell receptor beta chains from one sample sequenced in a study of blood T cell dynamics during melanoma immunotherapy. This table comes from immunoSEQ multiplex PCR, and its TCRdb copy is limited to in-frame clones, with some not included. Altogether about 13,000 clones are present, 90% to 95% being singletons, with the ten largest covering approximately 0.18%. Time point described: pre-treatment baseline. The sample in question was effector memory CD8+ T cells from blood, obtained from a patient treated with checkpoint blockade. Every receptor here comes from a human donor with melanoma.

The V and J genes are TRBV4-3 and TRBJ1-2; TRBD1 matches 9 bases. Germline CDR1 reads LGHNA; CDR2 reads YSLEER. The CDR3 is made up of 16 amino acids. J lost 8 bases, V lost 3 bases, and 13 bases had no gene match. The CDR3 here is CASSQGRGTGFDGYTF. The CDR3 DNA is TGCGCCAGCAGCCAGGGAAGGGGGACAGGGTTTGACGGCTACACCTTC.

The CDR3 here is CASSRTSGGIDTQYF. CDR3 nucleotide sequence: TGCGCCAGCAGCCGGACTAGCGGGGGAATAGATACGCAGTATTTT. The J gene is TRBJ2-3, the V gene TRBV4-1, with 13 bases fitting TRBD2. This CDR3 is 15 amino acids long. V was clipped by 4 bases and J by 5 bases; unmatched bases: 3. From germline, CDR1 is MGHRA and CDR2 YSYEKL.

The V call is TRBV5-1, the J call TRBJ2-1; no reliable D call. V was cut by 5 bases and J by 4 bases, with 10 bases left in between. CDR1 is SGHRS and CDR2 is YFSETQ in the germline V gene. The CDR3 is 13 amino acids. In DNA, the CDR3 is TGCGCCAGCAGGTCCGGGTCTTACAATGAGCAGTTCTTC. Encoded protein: CASRSGSYNEQFF.

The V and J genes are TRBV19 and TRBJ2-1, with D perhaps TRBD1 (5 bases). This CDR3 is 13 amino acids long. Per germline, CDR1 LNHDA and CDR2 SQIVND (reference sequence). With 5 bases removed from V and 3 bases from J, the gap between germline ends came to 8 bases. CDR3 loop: CASSQGGYNEQFF. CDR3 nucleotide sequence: TGTGCCAGTAGTCAGGGCGGCTACAATGAGCAGTTCTTC.

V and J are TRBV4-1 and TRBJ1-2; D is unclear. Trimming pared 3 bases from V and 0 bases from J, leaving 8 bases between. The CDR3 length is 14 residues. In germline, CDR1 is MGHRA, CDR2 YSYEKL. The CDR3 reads CASSQTVTNYGYTF. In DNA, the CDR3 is TGCGCCAGCAGCCAGACCGTAACTAACTATGGCTACACCTTC.

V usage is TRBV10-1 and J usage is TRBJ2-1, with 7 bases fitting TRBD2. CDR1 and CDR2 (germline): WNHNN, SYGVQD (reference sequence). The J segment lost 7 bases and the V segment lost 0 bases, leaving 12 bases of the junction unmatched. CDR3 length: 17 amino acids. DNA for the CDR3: TGCGCCAGCAGTGAGTCGATTGGGGGGGGATTCAGGAATGAGCAGTTCTTC. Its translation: CASSESIGGGFRNEQFF.

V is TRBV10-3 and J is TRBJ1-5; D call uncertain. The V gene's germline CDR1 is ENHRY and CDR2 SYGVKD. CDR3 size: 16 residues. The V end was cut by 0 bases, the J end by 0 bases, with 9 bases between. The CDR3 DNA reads TGTGCCATCAGTGAGTCTGAGGCGTATAGCAATCAGCCCCAGCATTTT. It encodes CAISESEAYSNQPQHF.

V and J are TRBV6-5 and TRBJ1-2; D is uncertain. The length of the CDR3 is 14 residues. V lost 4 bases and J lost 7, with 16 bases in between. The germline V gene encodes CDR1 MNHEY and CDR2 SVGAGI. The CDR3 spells CASSSALHWSGYTF. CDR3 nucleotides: TGTGCCAGCAGTTCCGCACTCCACTGGTCTGGCTACACCTTC.

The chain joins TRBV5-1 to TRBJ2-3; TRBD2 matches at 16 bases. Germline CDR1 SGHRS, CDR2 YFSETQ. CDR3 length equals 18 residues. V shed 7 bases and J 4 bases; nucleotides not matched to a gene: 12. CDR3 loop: CASEFDPGLAGGPDTQYF. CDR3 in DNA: TGCGCCAGCGAATTTGACCCGGGACTAGCGGGAGGGCCAGATACGCAGTATTTT. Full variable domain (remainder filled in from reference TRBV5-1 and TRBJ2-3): KAGVTQTPRYLIKTRGQQVTLSCSPISGHRSVSWYQQTPGQGLQFLFEYFSETQRNKGNFPGRFSGRQFSNSRSEMNVSTLELGDSALYLCASEFDPGLAGGPDTQYFGPGTRLTVL.

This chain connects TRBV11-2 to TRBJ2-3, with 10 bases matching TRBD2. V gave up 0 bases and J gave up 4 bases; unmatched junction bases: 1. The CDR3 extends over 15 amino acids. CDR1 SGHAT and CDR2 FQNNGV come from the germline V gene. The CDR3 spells CASSLEAGGPDTQYF. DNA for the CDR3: TGTGCCAGCAGCTTAGAAGCGGGAGGGCCAGATACGCAGTATTTT.

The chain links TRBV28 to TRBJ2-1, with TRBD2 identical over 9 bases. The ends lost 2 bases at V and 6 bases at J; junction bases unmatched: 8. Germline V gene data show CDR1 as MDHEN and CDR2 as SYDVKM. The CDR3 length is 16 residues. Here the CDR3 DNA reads TGTGCCAGCAGTTTAGGTTTGGGACTAGCTCGCAATGAGCAGTTCTTC. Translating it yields CASSLGLGLARNEQFF.

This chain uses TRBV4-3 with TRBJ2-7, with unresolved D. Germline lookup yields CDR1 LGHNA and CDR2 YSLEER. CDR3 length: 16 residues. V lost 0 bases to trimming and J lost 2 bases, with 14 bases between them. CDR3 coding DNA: TGCGCCAGCAGCCAAGATTCTGTGGGAAGAGCCTACGAGCAGTACTTC. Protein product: CASSQDSVGRAYEQYF.

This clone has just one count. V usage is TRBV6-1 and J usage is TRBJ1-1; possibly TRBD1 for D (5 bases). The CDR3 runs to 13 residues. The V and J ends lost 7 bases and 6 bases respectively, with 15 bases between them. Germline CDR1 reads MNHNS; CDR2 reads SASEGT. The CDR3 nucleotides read TGTGCCAGCAAGTACCGGGGGGTATCTGAAGCTTTCTTT. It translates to CASKYRGVSEAFF.

CDR3 residues: CASSGTGGGQPQHF. The CDR3 coding sequence is TGTGCCAGCAGCGGGACAGGGGGCGGTCAGCCCCAGCATTTT. V and J are TRBV7-9 and TRBJ1-5; TRBD1 aligns across 12 bases. Germline V gene data show CDR1 as SEHNR and CDR2 as FQNEAQ (reference sequence). V lost 5 bases to trimming and J lost 6 bases; unmatched junction nucleotides: 2. This CDR3 is 14 amino acids long.

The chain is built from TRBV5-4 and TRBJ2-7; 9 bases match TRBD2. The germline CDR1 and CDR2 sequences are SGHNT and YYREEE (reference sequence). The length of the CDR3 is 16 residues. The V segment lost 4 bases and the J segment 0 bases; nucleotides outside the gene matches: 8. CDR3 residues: CASSLLVGLASYEQYF. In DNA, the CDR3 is TGTGCCAGCAGCCTGTTGGTGGGACTAGCCTCCTACGAGCAGTACTTC.

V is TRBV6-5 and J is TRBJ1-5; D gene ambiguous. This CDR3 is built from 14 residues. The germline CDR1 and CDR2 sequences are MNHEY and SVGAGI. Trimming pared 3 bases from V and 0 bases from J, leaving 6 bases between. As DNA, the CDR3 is TGTGCCAGCAGTTATGCGAATAGCAATCAGCCCCAGCATTTT. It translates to CASSYANSNQPQHF.

CDR3 region: CASSQDGPTGNTIYF. CDR3 DNA sequence: TGCGCCAGCAGCCAAGATGGCCCAACTGGAAACACCATATATTTT. The chain carries TRBV4-1 and TRBJ1-3; D unresolved. CDR3 size: 15 residues. V gave up 0 bases and J gave up 2 bases, with 8 bases separating them. CDR1 is MGHRA, CDR2 YSYEKL, per germline.

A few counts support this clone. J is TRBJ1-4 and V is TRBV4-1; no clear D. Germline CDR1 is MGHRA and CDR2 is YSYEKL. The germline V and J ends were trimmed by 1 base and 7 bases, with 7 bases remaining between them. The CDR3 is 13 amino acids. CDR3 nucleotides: TGCGCCAGCAGCCAAGTTCGGGTTGAAAAACTGTTTTTT. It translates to CASSQVRVEKLFF.

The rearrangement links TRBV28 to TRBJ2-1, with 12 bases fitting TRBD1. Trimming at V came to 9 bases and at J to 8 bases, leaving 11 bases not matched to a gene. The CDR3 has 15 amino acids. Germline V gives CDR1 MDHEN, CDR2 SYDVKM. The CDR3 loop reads CASRPQGQGAYEQFF. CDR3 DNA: TGTGCCAGTCGCCCACAGGGACAGGGGGCCTATGAGCAGTTCTTC.

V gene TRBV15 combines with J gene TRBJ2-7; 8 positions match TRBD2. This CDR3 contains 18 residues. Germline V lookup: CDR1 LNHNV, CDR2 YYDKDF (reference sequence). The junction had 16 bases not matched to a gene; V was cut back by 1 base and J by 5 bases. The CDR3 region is CATSRAGRELLADDEQYF. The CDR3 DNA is TGTGCCACCAGCAGAGCTGGAAGAGAGTTACTAGCGGATGACGAGCAGTACTTC.

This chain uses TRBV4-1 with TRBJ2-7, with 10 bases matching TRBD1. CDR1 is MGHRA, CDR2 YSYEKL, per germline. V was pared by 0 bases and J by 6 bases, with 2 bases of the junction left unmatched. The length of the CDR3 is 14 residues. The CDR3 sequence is CASSQDGTGAEQYF. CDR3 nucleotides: TGCGCCAGCAGCCAAGATGGGACAGGGGCCGAGCAGTACTTC.

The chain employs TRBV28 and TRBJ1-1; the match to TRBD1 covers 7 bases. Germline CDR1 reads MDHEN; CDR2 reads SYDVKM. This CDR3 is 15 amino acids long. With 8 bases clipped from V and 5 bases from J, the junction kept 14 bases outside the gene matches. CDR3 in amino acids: CASGRHLTGRTEAFF. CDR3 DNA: TGTGCCAGCGGTCGACACTTGACAGGGAGGACTGAAGCTTTCTTT.

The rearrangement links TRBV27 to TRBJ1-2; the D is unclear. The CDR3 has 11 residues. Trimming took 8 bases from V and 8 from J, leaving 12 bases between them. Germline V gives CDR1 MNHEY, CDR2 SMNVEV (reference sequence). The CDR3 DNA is TGTGCCAGCGTACTGAACGGGGGCTACACCTTC. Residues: CASVLNGGYTF.

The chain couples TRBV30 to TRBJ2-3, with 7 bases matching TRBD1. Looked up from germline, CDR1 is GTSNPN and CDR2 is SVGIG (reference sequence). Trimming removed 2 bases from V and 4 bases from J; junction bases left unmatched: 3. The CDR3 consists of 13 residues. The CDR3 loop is CAWSPRGSDTQYF. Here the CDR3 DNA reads TGTGCCTGGAGTCCCAGGGGGTCAGATACGCAGTATTTT.

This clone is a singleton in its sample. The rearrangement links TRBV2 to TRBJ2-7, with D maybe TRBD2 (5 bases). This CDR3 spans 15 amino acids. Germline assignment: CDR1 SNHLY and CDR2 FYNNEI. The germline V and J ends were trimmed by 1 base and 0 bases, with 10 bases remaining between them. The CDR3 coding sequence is TGTGCCAGCAGTGAAGGTAGCGCGAGCTCCTACGAGCAGTACTTC. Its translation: CASSEGSASSYEQYF.

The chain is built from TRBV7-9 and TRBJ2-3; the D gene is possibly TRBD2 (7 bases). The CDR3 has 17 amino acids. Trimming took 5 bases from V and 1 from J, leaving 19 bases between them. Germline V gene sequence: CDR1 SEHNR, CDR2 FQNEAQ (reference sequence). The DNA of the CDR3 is TGTGCCAGCAGCGGGGACACGAGGGGGGGCGGCACAGATACGCAGTATTTT. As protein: CASSGDTRGGGTDTQYF.

CDR3 in amino acids: CASSLRAGLKGEGNTEAFF. The CDR3 DNA follows: TGTGCCAGCAGCTTACGCGCCGGATTAAAAGGGGAGGGGAACACTGAAGCTTTCTTT. This sequence joins TRBV13 and TRBJ1-1, with D perhaps TRBD1 (5 bases). This CDR3 comprises 19 residues. The germline V gene encodes CDR1 PRHDT and CDR2 FYEKMQ (reference sequence). With 2 bases removed from V and 1 base from J, the gap between germline ends came to 23 bases.

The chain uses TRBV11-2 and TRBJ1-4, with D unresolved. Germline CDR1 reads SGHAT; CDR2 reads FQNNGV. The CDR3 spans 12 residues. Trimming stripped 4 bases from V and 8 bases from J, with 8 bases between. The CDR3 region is CASSSEGEKLFF. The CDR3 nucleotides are TGTGCCAGCAGCTCCGAGGGAGAAAAACTGTTTTTT.

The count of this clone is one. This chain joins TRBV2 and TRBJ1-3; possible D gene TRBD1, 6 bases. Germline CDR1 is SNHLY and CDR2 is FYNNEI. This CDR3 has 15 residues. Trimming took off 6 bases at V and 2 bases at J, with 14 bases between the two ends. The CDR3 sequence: CASSPEGGPGNTIYF. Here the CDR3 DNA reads TGTGCCAGCAGCCCTGAGGGGGGGCCTGGAAACACCATATATTTT.

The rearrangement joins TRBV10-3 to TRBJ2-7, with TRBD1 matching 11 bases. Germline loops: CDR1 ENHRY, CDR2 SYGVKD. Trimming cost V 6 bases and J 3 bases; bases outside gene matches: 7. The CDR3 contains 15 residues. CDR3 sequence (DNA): TGTGCCATCAGCGCTACCGGGACAGGGGGCTACGAGCAGTACTTC. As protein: CAISATGTGGYEQYF.

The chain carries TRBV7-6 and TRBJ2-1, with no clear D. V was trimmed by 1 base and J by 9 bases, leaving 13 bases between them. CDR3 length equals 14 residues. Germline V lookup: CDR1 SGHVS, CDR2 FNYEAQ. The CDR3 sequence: CASSLEVSDPEQFF. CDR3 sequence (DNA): TGTGCCAGCAGCTTAGAAGTTTCAGACCCTGAGCAGTTCTTC.

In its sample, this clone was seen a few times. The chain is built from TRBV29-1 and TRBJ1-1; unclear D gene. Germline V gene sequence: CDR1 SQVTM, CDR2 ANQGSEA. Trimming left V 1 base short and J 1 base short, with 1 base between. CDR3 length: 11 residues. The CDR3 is CSVEGNTEAFF. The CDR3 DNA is TGCAGCGTTGAAGGGAACACTGAAGCTTTCTTT.